These T cell receptor beta chains were read from a single sample in a study of Ad26.COV2.S vaccination and SARS-CoV-2 variants. Profiled with immunoSEQ multiplex PCR; TCRdb holds only in-frame clones, not every one. The sample holds approximately 340,000 clones, 92% seen once. The sample here was peripheral blood, taken after recovery from COVID-19. The receptors originated from a human donor who had recovered from COVID-19. Both conserved end residues are part of each CDR3. D genes are given only for firm matches. Not all rows give a size; the values are once, few, many and, for expanded clones, a class.

V gene,J gene,D gene,clone size,CDR3 length,CDR3 protein,CDR3 DNA
TRBV5-1,TRBJ2-7,NA,NA,14,CASSLASREDEQYF,TGCGCCAGCAGCTTGGCCTCCAGGGAAGACGAGCAGTACTTC
TRBV11-2,TRBJ1-6,NA,few,15,CASSLGQGLHSPLHF,TGTGCCAGCAGCTTAGGTCAGGGGCTGCACTCACCCCTCCACTTT
TRBV9,TRBJ1-1,NA,NA,14,CASSTYRAGTEAFF,TGTGCCAGCAGCACCTACAGGGCTGGCACTGAAGCTTTCTTT
TRBV6-2/TRBV6-3,TRBJ2-2,NA,NA,11,CASSLGWELFF,TGTGCCAGCAGTTTGGGTTGGGAGCTGTTTTTT
TRBV9,TRBJ1-1,NA,NA,16,CASSVSLMSSNTEAFF,TGTGCCAGCAGCGTATCCCTCATGAGTTCGAACACTGAAGCTTTCTTT
TRBV3-1/TRBV3-2,TRBJ2-7,NA,NA,14,CASGRGDISYEQYF,TGTGCCAGCGGCCGTGGGGACATCTCCTACGAGCAGTACTTC
TRBV28,TRBJ2-7,NA,NA,14,CASSFTWGAYEQYF,TGTGCCAGCAGTTTTACGTGGGGGGCCTACGAGCAGTACTTC
TRBV10-3,TRBJ2-7,TRBD1,NA,14,CAISPGQGAYEQYF,TGTGCCATCAGTCCGGGACAGGGCGCCTACGAGCAGTACTTC
TRBV12-3/TRBV12-4,TRBJ1-2,NA,NA,11,CASIGGLEYTF,TGTGCCAGCATAGGCGGATTAGAATACACCTTC
TRBV5-8,TRBJ1-2,NA,NA,15,CASSFNSGSNYGYTF,TGTGCCAGCAGCTTCAATTCAGGGTCTAACTATGGCTACACCTTC
TRBV7-9,TRBJ2-5,NA,NA,17,CASSLSGSGAGQETQYF,TGTGCCAGCAGCTTAAGTGGGTCAGGTGCGGGCCAAGAGACCCAGTACTTC
TRBV19,TRBJ2-5,NA,NA,14,CATSVRVPRETQYF,TGTGCCACTTCCGTGAGGGTCCCTAGGGAGACCCAGTACTTC
TRBV15,TRBJ1-2,NA,NA,13,CATSTRADYGYTF,TGTGCCACCAGTACTAGGGCGGACTATGGCTACACCTTC
TRBV19,TRBJ1-4,NA,NA,11,CASSLSEKLFF,TGTGCCAGTAGCCTCAGTGAAAAACTGTTTTTT
TRBV27,TRBJ2-6,NA,NA,15,CASSLTPVGANVLTF,TGTGCCAGCAGTTTAACCCCCGTGGGGGCCAACGTCCTGACTTTC
TRBV6-2/TRBV6-3,TRBJ1-5,TRBD1,NA,16,CASSYAGTVVYQPQHF,TGTGCCAGCAGTTACGCCGGGACAGTCGTTTATCAGCCCCAGCATTTT
TRBV6-2/TRBV6-3,TRBJ1-1,NA,NA,14,CASSYYGGSTEAFF,TGTGCCAGCAGTTACTATGGCGGGAGCACTGAAGCTTTCTTT
TRBV5-1,TRBJ1-4,TRBD1,NA,14,CASSRQGGYEKLFF,TGCGCCAGCAGCCGACAGGGAGGTTACGAAAAACTGTTTTTT
TRBV27,TRBJ2-7,NA,NA,15,CASSRFGGRTYEQYF,TGTGCCAGCAGTCGCTTTGGGGGGCGAACTTACGAGCAGTACTTC
TRBV18,TRBJ2-1,TRBD2,NA,16,CASSPNPPGGYNEQFF,TGTGCCAGCTCACCAAATCCGCCCGGGGGGTACAATGAGCAGTTCTTC
TRBV11-3,TRBJ1-1,NA,NA,14,CASSLGSGRAEAFF,TGTGCCAGCAGCTTAGGTTCAGGTCGCGCTGAAGCTTTCTTT
TRBV5-4,TRBJ2-1,TRBD1,NA,13,CASSGTGAREQFF,TGTGCCAGCAGCGGGACAGGGGCCCGTGAGCAGTTCTTC
TRBV4-1,TRBJ2-3,TRBD2,NA,17,CASSQEPVGLVKDTQYF,TGCGCCAGCAGCCAAGAGCCCGTGGGACTAGTAAAAGATACGCAGTATTTT
TRBV4-1,TRBJ2-7,TRBD2,NA,15,CASSQGAGVPYEQYF,TGCGCCAGCAGCCAAGGGGCGGGGGTCCCCTACGAGCAGTACTTC
TRBV5-1,TRBJ1-5,TRBD1,NA,16,CASSLPGQALNQPQHF,TGCGCCAGCAGCCTCCCGGGACAGGCCCTCAATCAGCCCCAGCATTTT
TRBV5-1,TRBJ2-1,NA,once,11,CASRGHPEQFF,TGCGCCAGCAGAGGACACCCTGAGCAGTTCTTC
TRBV5-1,TRBJ1-1,NA,NA,15,CASSLEAGLNTEAFF,TGCGCCAGCAGCTTGGAGGCGGGTTTGAACACTGAAGCTTTCTTT